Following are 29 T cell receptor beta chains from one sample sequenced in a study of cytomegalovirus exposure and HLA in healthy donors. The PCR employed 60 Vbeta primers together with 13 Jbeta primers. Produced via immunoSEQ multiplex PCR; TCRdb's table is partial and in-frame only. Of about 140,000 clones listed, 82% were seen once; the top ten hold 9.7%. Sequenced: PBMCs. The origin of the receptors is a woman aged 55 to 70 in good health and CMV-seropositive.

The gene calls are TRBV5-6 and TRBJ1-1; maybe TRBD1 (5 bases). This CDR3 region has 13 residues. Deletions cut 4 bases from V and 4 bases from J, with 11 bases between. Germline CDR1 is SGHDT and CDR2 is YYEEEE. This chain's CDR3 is CASSPRASTEAFF. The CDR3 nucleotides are TGTGCCAGCAGCCCCAGGGCCAGCACTGAAGCTTTCTTT.

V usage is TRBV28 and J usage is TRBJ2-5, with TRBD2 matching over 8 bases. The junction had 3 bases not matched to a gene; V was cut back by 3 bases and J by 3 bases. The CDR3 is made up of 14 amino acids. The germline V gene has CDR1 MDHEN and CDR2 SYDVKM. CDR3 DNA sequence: TGTGCCAGCAGTTTGGCACTAGCGGAAGAGACCCAGTACTTC. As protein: CASSLALAEETQYF. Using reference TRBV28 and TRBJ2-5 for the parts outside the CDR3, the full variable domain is DVKVTQSSRYLVKRTGEKVFLECVQDMDHENMFWYRQDPGLGLRLIYFSYDVKMKEKGDIPEGYSVSREKKERFSLILESASTNQTSMYLCASSLALAEETQYFGPGTRLLVL.

CDR3 sequence (DNA): TGTGCCAGCAGCTTAGGACTAGCGAGACAAGAGACCCAGTACTTC. It codes for CASSLGLARQETQYF. The chain joins TRBV11-1 to TRBJ2-5, with 8 positions matching TRBD2. CDR3 length: 15 residues. V shed 1 base, J shed 2 bases, and the junction held 3 bases outside the gene matches. The germline gives CDR1 SGHAT, CDR2 FQDESV (reference sequence).

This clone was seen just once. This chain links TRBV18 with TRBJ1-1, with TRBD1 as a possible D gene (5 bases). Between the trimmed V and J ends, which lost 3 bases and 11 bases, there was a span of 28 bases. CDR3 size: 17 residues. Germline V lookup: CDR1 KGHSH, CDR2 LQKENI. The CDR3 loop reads CASSPRAQGPMSSMAFF. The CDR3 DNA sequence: TGTGCCAGCTCACCCCGCGCGCAGGGCCCAATGTCGAGTATGGCTTTCTTT.

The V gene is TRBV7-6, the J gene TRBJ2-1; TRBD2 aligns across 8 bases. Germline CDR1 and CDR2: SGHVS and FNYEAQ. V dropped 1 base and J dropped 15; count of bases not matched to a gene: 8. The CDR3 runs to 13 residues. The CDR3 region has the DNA TGTGCCAGCAGCTTAGGTGGTAGCGGGAATTCGTTCTTC. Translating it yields CASSLGGSGNSFF.

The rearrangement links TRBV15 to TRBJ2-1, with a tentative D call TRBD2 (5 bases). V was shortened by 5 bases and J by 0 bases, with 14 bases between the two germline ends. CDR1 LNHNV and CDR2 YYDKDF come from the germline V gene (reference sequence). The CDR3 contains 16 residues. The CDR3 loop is CATSAPSSSSYNEQFF. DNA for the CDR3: TGTGCCACCAGCGCCCCTAGCAGTAGCTCCTACAATGAGCAGTTCTTC.

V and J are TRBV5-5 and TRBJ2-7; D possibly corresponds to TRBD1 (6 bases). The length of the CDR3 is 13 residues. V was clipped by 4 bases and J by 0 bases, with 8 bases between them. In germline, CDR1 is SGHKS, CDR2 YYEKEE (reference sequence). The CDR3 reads CASSEQGSYEQYF. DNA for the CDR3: TGTGCCAGCAGCGAACAGGGCTCCTACGAGCAGTACTTC.

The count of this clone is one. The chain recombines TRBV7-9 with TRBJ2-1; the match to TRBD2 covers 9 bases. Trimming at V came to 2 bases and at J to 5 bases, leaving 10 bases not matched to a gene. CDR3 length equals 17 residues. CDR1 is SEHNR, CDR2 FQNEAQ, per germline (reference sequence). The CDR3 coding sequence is TGTGCCAGCAGCTTATGGGTTAGCGGGAGTGGACACAATGAGCAGTTCTTC. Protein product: CASSLWVSGSGHNEQFF.

The CDR3 nucleotides read TGTGCCAGCAGCTTAGTAGGGACAGCCTACGAGCAGTACTTC. This gives the protein CASSLVGTAYEQYF. The rearrangement joins TRBV7-6 to TRBJ2-7; the match to TRBD1 covers 7 bases. With 1 base clipped from V and 2 bases from J, the junction kept 2 bases outside the gene matches. CDR1 is SGHVS and CDR2 is FNYEAQ in the germline V gene. The CDR3 has 14 residues.

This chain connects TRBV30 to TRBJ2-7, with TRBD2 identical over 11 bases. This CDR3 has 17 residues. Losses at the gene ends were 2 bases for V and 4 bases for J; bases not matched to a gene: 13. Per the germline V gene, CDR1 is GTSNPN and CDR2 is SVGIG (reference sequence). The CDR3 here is CAWSSPAGLAGLYEQYF. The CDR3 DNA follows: TGTGCCTGGAGTTCCCCGGCCGGACTAGCGGGTCTGTACGAGCAGTACTTC.

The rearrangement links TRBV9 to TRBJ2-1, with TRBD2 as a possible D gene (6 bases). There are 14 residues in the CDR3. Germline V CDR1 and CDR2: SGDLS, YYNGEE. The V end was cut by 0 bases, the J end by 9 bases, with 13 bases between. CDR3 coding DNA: TGTGCCAGCAGCGTAGCCTCGGGGGAGACTGAGCAGTTCTTC. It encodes CASSVASGETEQFF.

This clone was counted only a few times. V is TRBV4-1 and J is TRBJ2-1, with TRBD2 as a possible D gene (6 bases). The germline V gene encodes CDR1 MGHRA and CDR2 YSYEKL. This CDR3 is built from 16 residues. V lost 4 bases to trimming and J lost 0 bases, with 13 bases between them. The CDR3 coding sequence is TGCGCCAGCAGCCCAGCTAGCGAGCGCTCCTACAATGAGCAGTTCTTC. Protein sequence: CASSPASERSYNEQFF.

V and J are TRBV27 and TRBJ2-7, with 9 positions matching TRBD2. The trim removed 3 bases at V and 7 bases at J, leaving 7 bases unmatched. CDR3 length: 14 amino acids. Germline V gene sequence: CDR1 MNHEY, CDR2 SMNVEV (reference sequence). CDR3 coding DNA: TGTGCCAGCAGTTTCTCCCTAGCGGGAAGGGAGCAGTACTTC. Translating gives CASSFSLAGREQYF.

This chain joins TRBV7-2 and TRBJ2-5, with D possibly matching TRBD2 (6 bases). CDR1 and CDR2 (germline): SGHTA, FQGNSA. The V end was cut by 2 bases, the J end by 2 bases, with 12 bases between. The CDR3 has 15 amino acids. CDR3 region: CASSLNGGLQETQYF. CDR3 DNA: TGTGCCAGCAGCTTAAACGGGGGATTACAAGAGACCCAGTACTTC.

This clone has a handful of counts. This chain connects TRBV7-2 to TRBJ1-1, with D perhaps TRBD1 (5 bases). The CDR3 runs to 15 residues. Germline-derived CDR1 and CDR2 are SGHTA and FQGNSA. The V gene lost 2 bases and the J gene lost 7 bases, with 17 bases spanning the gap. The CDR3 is CASSLIIGATLEAFF. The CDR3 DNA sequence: TGTGCCAGCAGCTTAATTATTGGGGCTACCCTTGAAGCTTTCTTT.

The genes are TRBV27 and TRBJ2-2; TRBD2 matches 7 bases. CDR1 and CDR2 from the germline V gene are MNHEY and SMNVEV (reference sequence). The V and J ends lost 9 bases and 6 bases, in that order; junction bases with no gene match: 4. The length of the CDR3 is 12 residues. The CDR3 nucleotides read TGTGCCAGTTCCGGACTAGCCGGGGAGCTGTTTTTT. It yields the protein CASSGLAGELFF.

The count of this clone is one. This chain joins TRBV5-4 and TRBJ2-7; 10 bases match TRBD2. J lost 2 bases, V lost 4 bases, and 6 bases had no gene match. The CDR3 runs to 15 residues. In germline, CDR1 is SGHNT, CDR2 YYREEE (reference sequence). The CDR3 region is CASSPRTSGTYEQYF. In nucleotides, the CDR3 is TGTGCCAGCAGCCCCCGGACTAGCGGTACCTACGAGCAGTACTTC.

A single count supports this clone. In DNA form, the CDR3 reads TGTGCCAGCAGGGCACAGGGGAACACTGAAGCTTTCTTT. Its translation is CASRAQGNTEAFF. The chain uses TRBV28 and TRBJ1-1; D is perhaps TRBD1 (6 bases). V was cut by 6 bases and J by 1 base, with 9 bases left in between. Germline lookup yields CDR1 MDHEN and CDR2 SYDVKM. CDR3 length equals 13 residues.

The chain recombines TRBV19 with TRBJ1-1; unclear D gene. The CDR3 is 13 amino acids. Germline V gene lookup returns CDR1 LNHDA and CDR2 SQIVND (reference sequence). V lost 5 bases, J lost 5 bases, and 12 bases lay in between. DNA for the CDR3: TGTGCCAGTAGTTCGCAACTGCTTACTGAAGCTTTCTTT. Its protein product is CASSSQLLTEAFF.

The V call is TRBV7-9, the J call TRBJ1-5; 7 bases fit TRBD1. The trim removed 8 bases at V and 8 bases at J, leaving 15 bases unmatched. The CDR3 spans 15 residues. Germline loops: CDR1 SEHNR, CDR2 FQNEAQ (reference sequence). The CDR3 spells CASSEGTAVVKPQHF. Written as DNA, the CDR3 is TGTGCCAGCTCGGAGGGGACAGCCGTGGTGAAGCCCCAGCATTTT.

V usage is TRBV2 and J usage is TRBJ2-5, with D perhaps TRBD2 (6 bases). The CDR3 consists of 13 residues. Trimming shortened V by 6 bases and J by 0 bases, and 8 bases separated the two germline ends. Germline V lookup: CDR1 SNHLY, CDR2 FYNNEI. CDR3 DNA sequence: TGTGCCAGCAGGGGGGGAGACCAAGAGACCCAGTACTTC. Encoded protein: CASRGGDQETQYF. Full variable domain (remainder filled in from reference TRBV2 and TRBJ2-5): EPEVTQTPSHQVTQMGQEVILRCVPISNHLYFYWYRQILGQKVEFLVSFYNNEISEKSEIFDDQFSVERPDGSNFTLKIRSTKLEDSAMYFCASRGGDQETQYFGPGTRLLVL.

The CDR3 loop reads CASSFTAGTSSEQYF. CDR3 DNA: TGTGCCAGCAGCTTTACCGCCGGGACTAGCAGCGAGCAGTACTTC. This chain uses TRBV7-8 with TRBJ2-7; the match to TRBD2 covers 9 bases. The CDR3 extends over 15 amino acids. Germline trimming cut 3 bases from V and 6 bases from J; bases unmatched to any gene: 9. Germline CDR1 SGHVS, CDR2 FQNEAQ.

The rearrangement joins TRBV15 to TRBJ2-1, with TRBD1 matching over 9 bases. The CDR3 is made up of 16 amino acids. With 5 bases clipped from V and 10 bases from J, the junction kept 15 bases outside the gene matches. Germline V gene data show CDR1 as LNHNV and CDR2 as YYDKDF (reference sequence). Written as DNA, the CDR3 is TGTGCCACCAGCCGAGTGGTCGGGACAGGGTCGGGGGAGCAGTTCTTC. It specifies CATSRVVGTGSGEQFF.

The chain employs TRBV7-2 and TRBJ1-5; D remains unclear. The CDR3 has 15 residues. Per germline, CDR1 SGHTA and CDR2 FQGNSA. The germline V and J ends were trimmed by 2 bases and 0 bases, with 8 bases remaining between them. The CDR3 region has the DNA TGTGCCAGCAGCTTAACTGCTAATAGCAATCAGCCCCAGCATTTT. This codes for CASSLTANSNQPQHF.

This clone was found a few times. The CDR3 bases are TGTGCCATCAGTGAACCGGGACAGGGTCCCTACGAGCAGTACTTC. Translation gives CAISEPGQGPYEQYF. The chain links TRBV10-3 to TRBJ2-7, with 9 bases aligning to TRBD1. V shed 3 bases, J shed 2 bases, and the junction held 5 bases outside the gene matches. Germline-derived CDR1 and CDR2 are ENHRY and SYGVKD. The CDR3 totals 15 residues.

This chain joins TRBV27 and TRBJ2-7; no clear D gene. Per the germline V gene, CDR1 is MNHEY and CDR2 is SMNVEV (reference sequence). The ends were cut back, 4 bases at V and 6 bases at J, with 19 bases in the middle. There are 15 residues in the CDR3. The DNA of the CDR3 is TGTGCCAGCAGTTCCTCCTGGGCCTCAACCGGCGAGCAGTACTTC. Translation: CASSSSWASTGEQYF.

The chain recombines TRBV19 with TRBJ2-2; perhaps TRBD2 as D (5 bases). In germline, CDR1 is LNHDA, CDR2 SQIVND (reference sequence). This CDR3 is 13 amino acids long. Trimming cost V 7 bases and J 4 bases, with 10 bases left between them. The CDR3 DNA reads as TGTGCCAGTACCGGGGTGGTCACCGGGGAGCTGTTTTTT. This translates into CASTGVVTGELFF.

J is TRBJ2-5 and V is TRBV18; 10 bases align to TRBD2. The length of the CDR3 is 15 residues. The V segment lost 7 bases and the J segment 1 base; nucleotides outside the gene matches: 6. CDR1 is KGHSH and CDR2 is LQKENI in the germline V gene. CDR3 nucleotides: TGTGCCAGCTACCGGACTAGCGGATCCCAAGAGACCCAGTACTTC. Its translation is CASYRTSGSQETQYF.

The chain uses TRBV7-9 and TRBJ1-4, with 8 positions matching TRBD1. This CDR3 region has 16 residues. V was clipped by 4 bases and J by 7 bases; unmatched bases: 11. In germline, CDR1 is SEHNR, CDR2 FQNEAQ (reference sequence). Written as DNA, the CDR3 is TGTGCCAGCAGCTACGCGCAGGGGGCCGGGACTGAAAAACTGTTTTTT. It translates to CASSYAQGAGTEKLFF.